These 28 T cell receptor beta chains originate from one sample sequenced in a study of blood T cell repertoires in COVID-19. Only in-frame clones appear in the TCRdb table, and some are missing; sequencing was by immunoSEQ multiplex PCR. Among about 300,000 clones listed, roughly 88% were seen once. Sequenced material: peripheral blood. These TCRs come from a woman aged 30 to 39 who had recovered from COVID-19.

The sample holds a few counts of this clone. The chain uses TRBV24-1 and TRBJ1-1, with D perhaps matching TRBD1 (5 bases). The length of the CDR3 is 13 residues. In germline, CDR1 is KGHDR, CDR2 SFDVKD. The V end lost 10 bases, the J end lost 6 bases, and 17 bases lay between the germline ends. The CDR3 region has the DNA TGTGCCACTAGCGGGGGGGGAGGCGCTGAAGCTTTCTTT. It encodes CATSGGGGAEAFF.

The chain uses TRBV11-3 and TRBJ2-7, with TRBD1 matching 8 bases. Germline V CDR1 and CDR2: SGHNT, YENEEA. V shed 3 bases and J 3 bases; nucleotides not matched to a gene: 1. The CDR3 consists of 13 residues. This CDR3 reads CASSFTGGYEQYF. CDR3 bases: TGTGCCAGCAGCTTCACAGGGGGCTACGAGCAGTACTTC. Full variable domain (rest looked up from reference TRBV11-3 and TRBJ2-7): EAGVVQSPRYKIIEKKQPVAFWCNPISGHNTLYWYLQNLGQGPELLIRYENEEAVDDSQLPKDRFSAERLKGVDSTLKIQPAELGDSAVYLCASSFTGGYEQYFGPGTRLTVT.

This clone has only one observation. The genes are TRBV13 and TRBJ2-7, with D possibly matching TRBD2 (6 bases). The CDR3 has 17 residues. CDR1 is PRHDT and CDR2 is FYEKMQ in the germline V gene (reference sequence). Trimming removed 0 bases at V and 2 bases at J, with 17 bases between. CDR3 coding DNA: TGTGCCAGCAGCTTAGGGCCTCATGGGGGGTCGACCTACGAGCAGTACTTC. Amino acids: CASSLGPHGGSTYEQYF.

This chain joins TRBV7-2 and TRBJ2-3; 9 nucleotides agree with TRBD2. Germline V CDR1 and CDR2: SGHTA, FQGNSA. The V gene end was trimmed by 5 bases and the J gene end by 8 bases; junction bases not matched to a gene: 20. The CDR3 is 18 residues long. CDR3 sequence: CASSPRGAAGGHQGTQYF. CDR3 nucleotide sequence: TGTGCCAGCAGCCCCCGGGGGGCGGCGGGGGGGCACCAAGGTACGCAGTATTTT.

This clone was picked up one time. The CDR3 sequence: CASSFDRVAYEQYF. DNA of the CDR3: TGTGCCAGCAGCTTTGACAGGGTGGCCTACGAGCAGTACTTC. The chain links TRBV5-6 to TRBJ2-7, with TRBD1 matching 7 bases. The CDR3 totals 14 residues. Germline values: CDR1 SGHDT, CDR2 YYEEEE. V gave up 2 bases and J gave up 2 bases; unmatched junction bases: 4.

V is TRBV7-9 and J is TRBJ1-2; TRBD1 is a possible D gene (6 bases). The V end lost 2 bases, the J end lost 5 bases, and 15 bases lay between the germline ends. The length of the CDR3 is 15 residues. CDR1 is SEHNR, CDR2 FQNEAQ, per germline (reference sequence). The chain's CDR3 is CASSLSGGRGYGYTF. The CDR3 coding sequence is TGTGCCAGCAGCTTAAGCGGGGGGCGCGGGTATGGCTACACCTTC. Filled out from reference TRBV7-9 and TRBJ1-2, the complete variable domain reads DTGVSQNPRHKITKRGQNVTFRCDPISEHNRLYWYRQTLGQGPEFLTYFQNEAQLEKSRLLSDRFSAERPKGSFSTLEIQRTEQGDSAMYLCASSLSGGRGYGYTFGSGTRLTVV.

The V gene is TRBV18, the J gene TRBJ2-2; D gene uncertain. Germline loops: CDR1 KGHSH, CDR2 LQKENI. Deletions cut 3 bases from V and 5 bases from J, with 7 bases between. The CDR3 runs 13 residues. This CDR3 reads CASSPPGTGELFF. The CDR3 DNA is TGTGCCAGCTCACCCCCCGGGACCGGGGAGCTGTTTTTT.

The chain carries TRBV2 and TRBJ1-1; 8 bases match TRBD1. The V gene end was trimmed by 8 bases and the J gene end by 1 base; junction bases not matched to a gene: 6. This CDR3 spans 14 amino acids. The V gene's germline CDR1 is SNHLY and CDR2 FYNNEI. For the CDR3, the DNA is TGTGCCAGCCTGCTGGGACAGGCGAACACTGAAGCTTTCTTT. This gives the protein CASLLGQANTEAFF. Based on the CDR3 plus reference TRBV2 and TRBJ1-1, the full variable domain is EPEVTQTPSHQVTQMGQEVILRCVPISNHLYFYWYRQILGQKVEFLVSFYNNEISEKSEIFDDQFSVERPDGSNFTLKIRSTKLEDSAMYFCASLLGQANTEAFFGQGTRLTVV.

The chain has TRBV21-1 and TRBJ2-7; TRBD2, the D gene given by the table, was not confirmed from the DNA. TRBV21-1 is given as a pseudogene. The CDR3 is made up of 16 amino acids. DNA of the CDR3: TGTGCCAGCAGCAAAGCCCAGCGGGGGGGCTTCAACGAGCAGTACTTC. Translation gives CASSKAQRGGFNEQYF.

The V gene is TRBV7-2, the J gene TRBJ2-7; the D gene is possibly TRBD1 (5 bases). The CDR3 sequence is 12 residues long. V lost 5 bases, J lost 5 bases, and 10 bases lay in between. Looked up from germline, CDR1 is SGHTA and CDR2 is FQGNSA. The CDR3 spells CASSPGYNEQYF. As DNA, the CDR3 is TGTGCCAGCAGCCCAGGGTATAACGAGCAGTACTTC. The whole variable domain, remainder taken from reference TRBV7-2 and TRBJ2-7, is GAGVSQSPSNKVTEKGKDVELRCDPISGHTALYWYRQSLGQGLEFLIYFQGNSAPDKSGLPSDRFSAERTGGSVSTLTIQRTQQEDSAVYLCASSPGYNEQYFGPGTRLTVT.

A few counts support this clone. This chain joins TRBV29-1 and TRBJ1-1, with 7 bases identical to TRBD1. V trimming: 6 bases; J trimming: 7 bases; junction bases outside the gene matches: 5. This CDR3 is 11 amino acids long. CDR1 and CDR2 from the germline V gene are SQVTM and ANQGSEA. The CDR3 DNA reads TGCAGCGTCCTGGGACAGAGTGAAGCTTTCTTT. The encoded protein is CSVLGQSEAFF.

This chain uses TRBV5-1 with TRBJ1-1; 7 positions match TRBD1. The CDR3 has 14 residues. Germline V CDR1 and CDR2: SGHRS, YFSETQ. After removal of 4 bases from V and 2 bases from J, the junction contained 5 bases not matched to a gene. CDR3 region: CASSRGQRNTEAFF. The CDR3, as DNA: TGCGCCAGCAGCAGGGGACAGCGCAACACTGAAGCTTTCTTT.

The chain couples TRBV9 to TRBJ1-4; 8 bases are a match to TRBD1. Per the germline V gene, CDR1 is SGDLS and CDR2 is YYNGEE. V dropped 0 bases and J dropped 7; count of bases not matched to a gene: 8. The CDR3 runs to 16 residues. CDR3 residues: CASSVDGPGGLEKLFF. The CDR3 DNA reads TGTGCCAGCAGCGTAGACGGTCCAGGGGGCCTTGAAAAACTGTTTTTT.

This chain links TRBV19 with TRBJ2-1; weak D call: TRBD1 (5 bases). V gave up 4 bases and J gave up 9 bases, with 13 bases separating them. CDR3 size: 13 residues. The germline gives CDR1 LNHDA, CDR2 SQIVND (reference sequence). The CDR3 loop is CASSNPGIGEQFF. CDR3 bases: TGTGCCAGTAGTAATCCAGGGATAGGTGAGCAGTTCTTC.

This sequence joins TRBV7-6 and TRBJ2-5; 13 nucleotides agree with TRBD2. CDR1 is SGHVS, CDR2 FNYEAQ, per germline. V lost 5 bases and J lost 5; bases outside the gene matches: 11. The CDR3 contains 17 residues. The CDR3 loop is CASSPTSGGALWETQYF. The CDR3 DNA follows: TGTGCCAGCAGCCCAACTAGCGGGGGGGCGTTGTGGGAGACCCAGTACTTC.

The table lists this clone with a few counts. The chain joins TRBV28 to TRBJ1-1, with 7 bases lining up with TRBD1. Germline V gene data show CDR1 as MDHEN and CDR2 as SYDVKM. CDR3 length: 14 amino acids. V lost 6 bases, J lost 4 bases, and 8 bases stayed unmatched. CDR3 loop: CASRPTGRSTEAFF. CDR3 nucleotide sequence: TGTGCCAGCAGGCCGACAGGGCGTAGCACTGAAGCTTTCTTT.

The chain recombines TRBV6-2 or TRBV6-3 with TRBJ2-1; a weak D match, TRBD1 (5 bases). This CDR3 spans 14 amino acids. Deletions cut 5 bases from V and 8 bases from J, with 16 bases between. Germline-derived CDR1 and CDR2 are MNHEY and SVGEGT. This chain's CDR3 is CASSTPRGQYEQFF. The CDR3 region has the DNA TGTGCCAGCAGTACCCCAAGGGGCCAGTATGAGCAGTTCTTC.

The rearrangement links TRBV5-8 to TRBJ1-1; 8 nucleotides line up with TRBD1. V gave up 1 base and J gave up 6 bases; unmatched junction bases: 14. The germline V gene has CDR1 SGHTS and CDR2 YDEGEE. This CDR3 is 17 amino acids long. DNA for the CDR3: TGTGCCAGCAGCTTGAGCTGGGGGAGACAGGGGAAACCTGAAGCTTTCTTT. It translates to CASSLSWGRQGKPEAFF.

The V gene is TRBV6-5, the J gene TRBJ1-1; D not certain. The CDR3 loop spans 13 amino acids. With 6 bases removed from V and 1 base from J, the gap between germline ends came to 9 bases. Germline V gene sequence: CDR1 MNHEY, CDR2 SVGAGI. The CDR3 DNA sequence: TGTGCCAGCAGGGCATTTCCGAACACTGAAGCTTTCTTT. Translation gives CASRAFPNTEAFF.

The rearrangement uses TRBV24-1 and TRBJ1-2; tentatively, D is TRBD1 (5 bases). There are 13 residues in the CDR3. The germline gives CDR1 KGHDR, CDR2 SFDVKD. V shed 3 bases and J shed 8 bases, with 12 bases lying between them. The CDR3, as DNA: TGTGCCACCAGTGATGACGGGACTCAGGGCTACACCTTC. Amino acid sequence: CATSDDGTQGYTF.

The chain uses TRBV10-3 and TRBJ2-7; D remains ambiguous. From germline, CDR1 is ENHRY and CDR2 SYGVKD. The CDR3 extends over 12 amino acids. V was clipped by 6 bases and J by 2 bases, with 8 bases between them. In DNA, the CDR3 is TGTGCCATCAGACTCCCTACCTACGAGCAGTACTTC. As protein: CAIRLPTYEQYF.

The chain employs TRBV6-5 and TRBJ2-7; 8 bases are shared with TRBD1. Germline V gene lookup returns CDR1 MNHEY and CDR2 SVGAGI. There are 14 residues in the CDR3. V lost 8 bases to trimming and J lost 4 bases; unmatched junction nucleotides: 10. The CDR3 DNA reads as TGTGCCAGCGGCGACCAGGGGGCGTCGTACGAGCAGTACTTC. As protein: CASGDQGASYEQYF.

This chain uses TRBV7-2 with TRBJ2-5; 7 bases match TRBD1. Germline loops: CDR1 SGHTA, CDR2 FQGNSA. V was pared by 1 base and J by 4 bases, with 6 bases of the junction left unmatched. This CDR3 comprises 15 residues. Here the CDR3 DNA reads TGTGCCAGCAGCTTAGGACAGGGCAGTCGAGAGACCCAGTACTTC. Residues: CASSLGQGSRETQYF.

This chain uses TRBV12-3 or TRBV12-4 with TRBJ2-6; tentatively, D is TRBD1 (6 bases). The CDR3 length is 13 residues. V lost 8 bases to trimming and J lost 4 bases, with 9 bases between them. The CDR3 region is CASLGAGANVLTF. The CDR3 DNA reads TGTGCCAGCTTGGGGGCCGGGGCCAACGTCCTGACTTTC.

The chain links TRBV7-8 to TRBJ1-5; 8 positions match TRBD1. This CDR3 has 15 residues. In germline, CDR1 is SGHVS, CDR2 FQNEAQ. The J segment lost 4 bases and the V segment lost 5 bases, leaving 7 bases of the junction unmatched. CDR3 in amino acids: CASSPTGGVNQPQHF. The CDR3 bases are TGTGCCAGCAGCCCTACAGGGGGAGTGAATCAGCCCCAGCATTTT. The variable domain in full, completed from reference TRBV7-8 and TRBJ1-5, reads GAGVSQSPRYKVAKRGQDVALRCDPISGHVSLFWYQQALGQGPEFLTYFQNEAQLDKSGLPSDRFFAERPEGSVSTLKIQRTQQEDSAVYLCASSPTGGVNQPQHFGDGTRLSIL.

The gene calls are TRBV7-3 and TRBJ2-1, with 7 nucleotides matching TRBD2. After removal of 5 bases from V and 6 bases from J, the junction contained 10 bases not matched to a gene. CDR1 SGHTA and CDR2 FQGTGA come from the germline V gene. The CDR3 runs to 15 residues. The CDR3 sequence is CASSPQGLPPNEQFF. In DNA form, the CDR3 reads TGTGCCAGCAGCCCTCAGGGACTACCCCCCAATGAGCAGTTCTTC.

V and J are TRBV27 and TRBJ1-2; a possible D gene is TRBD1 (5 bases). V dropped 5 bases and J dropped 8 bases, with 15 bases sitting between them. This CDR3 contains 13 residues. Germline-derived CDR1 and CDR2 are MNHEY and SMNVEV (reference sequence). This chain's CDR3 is CASSALGAGGYTF. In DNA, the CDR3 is TGTGCCAGCAGTGCCCTCGGGGCGGGGGGCTACACCTTC.

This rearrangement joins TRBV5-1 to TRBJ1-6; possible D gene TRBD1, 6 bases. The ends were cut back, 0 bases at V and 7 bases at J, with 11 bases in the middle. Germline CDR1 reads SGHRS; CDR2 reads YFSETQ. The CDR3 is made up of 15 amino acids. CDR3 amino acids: CASSLATGGNSPLHF. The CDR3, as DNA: TGCGCCAGCAGCTTGGCGACAGGCGGGAATTCACCCCTCCACTTT. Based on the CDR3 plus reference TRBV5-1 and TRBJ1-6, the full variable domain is KAGVTQTPRYLIKTRGQQVTLSCSPISGHRSVSWYQQTPGQGLQFLFEYFSETQRNKGNFPGRFSGRQFSNSRSEMNVSTLELGDSALYLCASSLATGGNSPLHFGNGTRLTVT.